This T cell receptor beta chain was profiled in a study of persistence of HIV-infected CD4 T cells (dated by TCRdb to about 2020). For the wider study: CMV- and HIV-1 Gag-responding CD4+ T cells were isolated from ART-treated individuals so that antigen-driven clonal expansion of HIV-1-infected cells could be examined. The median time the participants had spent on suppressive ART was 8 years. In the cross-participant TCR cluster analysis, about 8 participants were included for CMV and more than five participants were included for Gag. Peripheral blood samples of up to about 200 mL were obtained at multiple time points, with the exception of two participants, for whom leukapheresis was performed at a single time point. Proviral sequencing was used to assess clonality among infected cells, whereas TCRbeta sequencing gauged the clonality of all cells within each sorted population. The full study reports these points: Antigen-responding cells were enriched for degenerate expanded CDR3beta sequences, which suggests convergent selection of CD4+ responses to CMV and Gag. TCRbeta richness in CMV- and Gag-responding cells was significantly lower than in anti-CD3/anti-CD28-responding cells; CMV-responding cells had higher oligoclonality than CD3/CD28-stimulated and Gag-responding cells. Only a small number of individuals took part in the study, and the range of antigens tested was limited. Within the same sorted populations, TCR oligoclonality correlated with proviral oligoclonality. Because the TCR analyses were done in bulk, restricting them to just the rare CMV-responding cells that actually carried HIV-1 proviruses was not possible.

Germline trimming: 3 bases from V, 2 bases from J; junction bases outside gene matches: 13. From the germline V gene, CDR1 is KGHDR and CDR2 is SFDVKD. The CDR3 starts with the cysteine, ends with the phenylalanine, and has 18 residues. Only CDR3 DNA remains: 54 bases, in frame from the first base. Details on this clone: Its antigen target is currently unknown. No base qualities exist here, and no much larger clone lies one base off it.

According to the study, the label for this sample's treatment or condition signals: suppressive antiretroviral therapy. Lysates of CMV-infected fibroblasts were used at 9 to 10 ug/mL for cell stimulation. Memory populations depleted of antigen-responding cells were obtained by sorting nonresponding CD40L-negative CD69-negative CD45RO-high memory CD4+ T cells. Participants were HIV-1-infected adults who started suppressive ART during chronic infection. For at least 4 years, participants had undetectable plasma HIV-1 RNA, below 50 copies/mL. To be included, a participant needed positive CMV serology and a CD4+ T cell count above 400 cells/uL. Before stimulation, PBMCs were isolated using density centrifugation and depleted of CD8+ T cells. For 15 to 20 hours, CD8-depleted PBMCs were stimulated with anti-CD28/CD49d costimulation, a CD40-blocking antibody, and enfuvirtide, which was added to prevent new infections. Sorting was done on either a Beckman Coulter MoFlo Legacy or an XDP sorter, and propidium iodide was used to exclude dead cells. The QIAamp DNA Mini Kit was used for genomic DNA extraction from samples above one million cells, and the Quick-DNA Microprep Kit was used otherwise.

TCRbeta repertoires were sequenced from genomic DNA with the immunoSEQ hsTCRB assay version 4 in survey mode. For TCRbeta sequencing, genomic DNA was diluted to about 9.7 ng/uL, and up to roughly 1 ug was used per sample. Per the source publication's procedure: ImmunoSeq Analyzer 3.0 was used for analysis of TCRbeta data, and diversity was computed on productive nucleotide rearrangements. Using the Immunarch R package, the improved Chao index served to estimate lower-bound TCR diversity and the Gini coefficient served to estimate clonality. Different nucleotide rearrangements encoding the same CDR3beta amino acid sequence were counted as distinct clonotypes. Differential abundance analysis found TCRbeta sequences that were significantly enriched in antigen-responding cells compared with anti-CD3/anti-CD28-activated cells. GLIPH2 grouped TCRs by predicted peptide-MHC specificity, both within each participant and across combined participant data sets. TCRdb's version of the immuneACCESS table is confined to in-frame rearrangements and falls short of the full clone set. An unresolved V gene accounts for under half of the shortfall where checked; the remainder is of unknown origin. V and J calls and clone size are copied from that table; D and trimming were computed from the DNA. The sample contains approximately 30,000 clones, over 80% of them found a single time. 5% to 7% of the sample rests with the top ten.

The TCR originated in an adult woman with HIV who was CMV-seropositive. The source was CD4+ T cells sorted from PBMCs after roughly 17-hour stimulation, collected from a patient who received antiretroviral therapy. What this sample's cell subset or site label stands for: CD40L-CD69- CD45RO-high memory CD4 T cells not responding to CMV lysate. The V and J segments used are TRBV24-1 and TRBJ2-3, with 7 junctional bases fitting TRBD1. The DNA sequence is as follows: TGTGCCACCAGTGATCCGGGTCAGGGGACAGCTTTCACAGATACGCAGTATTTT. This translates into CATSDPGQGTAFTDTQYF.